Sequencing of this T cell receptor beta chain was carried out in a study of T cells in Graves' hyperthyroidism and ophthalmopathy. Study-wide points: Expanded thyroid clonotypes (above 0.001) were mostly also found in blood.

Amplification targeted TCR beta CDR3 regions from RNA transcripts. HTBI primers were used for first-round RT-PCR of the TCR CDR3. A single record per CDR3 protein comes from TCRdb applying MiXCR to the multiplex PCR reads. The sample holds 490,000 or so distinct CDR3 sequences, nearly 20% seen once. To note about this clonotype: Its specificity is not known.

Exclusion criteria comprised uncontrolled infection, other autoimmune disease, pregnancy or lactation. CDR3 length equals 13 residues. V was clipped by 2 bases and J by 8 bases, with 14 bases between them. Germline CDR1 reads DFQATT; CDR2 reads SNEGSKA (reference sequence). Sequenced: blood. This sequence joins TRBV20-1 and TRBJ2-3, with no clear D. The TCR was taken from a man aged 35 to 55 with Graves' ophthalmopathy. The CDR3 DNA reads TGCAGTGCTAGATTACCGTTAACCGCTACGCAGTATTTT. As protein: CSARLPLTATQYF.